This paragraph covers one TCR beta chain sequence. Its antigen remains unknown. Germline loops: CDR1 SGHVS, CDR2 FQNEAQ. J was trimmed by 5 bases and V by 6 bases; bases with no gene match: 11. The CDR3 is made up of 16 amino acids. In the PCR, 60 Vbeta and 13 Jbeta primers were used. Profiling relied on immunoSEQ multiplex PCR, and the TCRdb table lists in-frame clones only, not all of them. The sample carries 130,000 or so clones, 70% to 80% recorded once. These data come from a study of cytomegalovirus exposure and HLA in healthy donors. Study as a whole: There were 117 million unique TCR beta sequences, drawn from around 180 million T cells, in an earlier analysis.

Study-level findings and limits: Based on reports, TCR beta sequences accurately predicted HLA-A and HLA-B alleles for most subjects. The dataset shows that most TCR sequences were rare, while some public TCRs occurred in many donors. Previous analysis showed most TCR beta V segments were productive about 87% or about 30% of the time.

The chain carries TRBV7-8 and TRBJ2-5; 11 positions match TRBD1. This TCR was recovered from a female donor in good health and CMV-seronegative. Source material: PBMCs. The CDR3 loop reads CASRSDRGPERETQYF. In DNA, the CDR3 is TGTGCCAGCAGGTCGGACAGGGGGCCGGAAAGGGAGACCCAGTACTTC.